These T cell receptor beta chains were read from a single sample in a study of PD-L1 blockade in urothelial cancer. Sequenced by immunoSEQ multiplex PCR; TCRdb stores in-frame clones only, minus some. This table holds about 73,000 clones, about 89% found once. Sample: PBMCs, taken around atezolizumab (anti-PD-L1) treatment. These receptors all stem from a man aged 60-69 years with urothelial cancer. Both conserved end residues are part of each CDR3. The D gene is left open where the match is weak. Size tells how often a clone was seen (once, few, many) or the class of an expanded clone, and some rows leave it out.

-	TRBJ2-7	-	TRBV5-1	CASSSQGGIHEQYF	TGCGCCAGCAGCTCCCAGGGGGGTATCCACGAGCAGTACTTC
-	TRBJ2-7	TRBD1	TRBV6-5	CASSYSTGGDHEQYF	TGTGCCAGCAGTTACTCGACAGGGGGCGACCACGAGCAGTACTTC
few	TRBJ1-1	-	TRBV2	CASSLQAGRGTEAFF	TGTGCCAGCAGCCTACAGGCCGGGCGGGGCACTGAAGCTTTCTTT
-	TRBJ2-1	TRBD2	TRBV5-6	CASSGQLAGNEQFF	TGTGCCAGCAGTGGGCAACTAGCGGGCAATGAGCAGTTCTTC
-	TRBJ1-6	TRBD1	TRBV6-1	CASSEARRTGGSPLHF	TGTGCCAGCAGTGAAGCGAGGCGGACAGGAGGGTCACCCCTCCACTTT
-	TRBJ2-2	TRBD2	TRBV5-1	CASSLGSSGSTGELFF	TGCGCCAGCAGCTTGGGTTCTAGCGGGAGTACCGGGGAGCTGTTTTTT
-	TRBJ2-7	-	TRBV19	CASRRGLNSYEQYF	TGTGCCAGTAGGCGGGGACTTAACTCCTACGAGCAGTACTTC
-	TRBJ2-3	-	TRBV5-6	CASSQVARERADTQYF	TGTGCCAGCAGCCAAGTAGCTCGGGAAAGGGCAGATACGCAGTATTTT
-	TRBJ1-1	TRBD1	TRBV19	CATARQGRTEAFF	TGTGCCACCGCGAGACAGGGTCGAACTGAAGCTTTCTTT
-	TRBJ1-1	-	TRBV6-1	CASSRAGLNTEAFF	TGTGCCAGCAGTCGAGCAGGGTTGAACACTGAAGCTTTCTTT
-	TRBJ1-4	-	TRBV19	CASTGARLGGATNEKLFF	TGTGCCAGTACGGGAGCGAGGCTTGGAGGTGCAACTAATGAAAAACTGTTTTTT
few	TRBJ1-1	-	TRBV19	CAVSLNTEAFF	TGTGCCGTAAGCCTGAACACTGAAGCTTTCTTT
-	TRBJ1-4	TRBD1	TRBV6-5	CASSPGDSPNEKLFF	TGTGCCAGCAGTCCCGGGGACAGCCCTAATGAAAAACTGTTTTTT
-	TRBJ1-1	-	TRBV10-3	CAISESAGKRGIETEAFF	TGTGCCATCAGTGAGTCGGCAGGGAAGAGGGGGATTGAAACTGAAGCTTTCTTT
-	TRBJ2-2	TRBD1	TRBV6-5	CASSQNRGPELFF	TGTGCCAGCAGCCAGAACAGGGGACCGGAGCTGTTTTTT
-	TRBJ1-2	TRBD1	TRBV19	CASSRQDRGLYGYTF	TGTGCCAGTAGTAGACAGGACAGGGGACTATATGGCTACACCTTC
-	TRBJ2-7	TRBD1	TRBV18	CASSPGDRPFDEQYF	TGTGCCAGCTCACCAGGGGACAGGCCCTTCGACGAGCAGTACTTC
-	TRBJ1-1	TRBD1	TRBV4-1	CASSRPWAGGMNTEAFF	TGCGCCAGCAGCCGCCCCTGGGCAGGGGGTATGAACACTGAAGCTTTCTTT
few	TRBJ1-2	TRBD1	TRBV6-6	CASSATGNYGYTF	TGTGCCAGCAGCGCGACAGGGAACTATGGCTACACCTTC
-	TRBJ2-1	TRBD2	TRBV5-1	CASSLGSSGNNEQFF	TGCGCCAGCAGCTTGGGGTCTAGCGGAAACAATGAGCAGTTCTTC
-	TRBJ2-7	-	TRBV9	CASSRGGADEQYF	TGTGCCAGCAGCCGTGGGGGGGCGGACGAGCAGTACTTC
-	TRBJ1-1	-	TRBV18	CASSALGGTEAFF	TGTGCCAGCTCAGCCCTCGGGGGCACTGAAGCTTTCTTT
-	TRBJ1-3	TRBD1	TRBV7-9	CASSLENRGQRGNTIYF	TGTGCCAGCAGCTTAGAAAACAGGGGGCAGCGAGGAAACACCATATATTTT
-	TRBJ2-5	-	TRBV10-3	CAISEPRQQETQYF	TGTGCCATCAGTGAGCCTAGACAGCAAGAGACCCAGTACTTC
few	TRBJ2-3	-	TRBV11-2	CASSQSTDTQYF	TGTGCCAGCAGCCAGAGCACAGATACGCAGTATTTT
-	TRBJ2-1	TRBD1	TRBV4-2	CASSRDSIYNEQFF	TGTGCCAGCAGCCGGGACAGTATTTACAATGAGCAGTTCTTC
-	TRBJ2-1	-	TRBV27	CASPGGGRNEQFF	TGTGCCAGCCCCGGTGGGGGGAGAAATGAGCAGTTCTTC
-	TRBJ1-2	-	TRBV27	CASSPLHRDTNYGYTF	TGTGCCAGCAGTCCACTACACCGGGACACTAACTATGGCTACACCTTC
-	TRBJ2-7	TRBD2	TRBV5-4	CASSPWTSGSPYEQYF	TGTGCCAGCAGCCCCTGGACTAGCGGGAGTCCCTACGAGCAGTACTTC
-	TRBJ2-7	TRBD2	TRBV27	CASSITGTSGIYEQYF	TGTGCCAGCAGTATAACCGGGACTAGCGGGATCTACGAGCAGTACTTC
-	TRBJ1-2	-	TRBV6-1	CASSEGFTSYYGYTF	TGTGCCAGCAGTGAAGGGTTCACATCCTACTATGGCTACACCTTC
-	TRBJ1-5	TRBD1	TRBV30	CAWSVNRGLQPQHF	TGTGCCTGGAGTGTGAACAGGGGGCTGCAGCCCCAGCATTTT
-	TRBJ2-4	TRBD2	TRBV7-2	CASSLDPAGGQAKNIQYF	TGTGCCAGCAGCTTAGATCCAGCGGGGGGGCAAGCCAAAAACATTCAGTACTTC